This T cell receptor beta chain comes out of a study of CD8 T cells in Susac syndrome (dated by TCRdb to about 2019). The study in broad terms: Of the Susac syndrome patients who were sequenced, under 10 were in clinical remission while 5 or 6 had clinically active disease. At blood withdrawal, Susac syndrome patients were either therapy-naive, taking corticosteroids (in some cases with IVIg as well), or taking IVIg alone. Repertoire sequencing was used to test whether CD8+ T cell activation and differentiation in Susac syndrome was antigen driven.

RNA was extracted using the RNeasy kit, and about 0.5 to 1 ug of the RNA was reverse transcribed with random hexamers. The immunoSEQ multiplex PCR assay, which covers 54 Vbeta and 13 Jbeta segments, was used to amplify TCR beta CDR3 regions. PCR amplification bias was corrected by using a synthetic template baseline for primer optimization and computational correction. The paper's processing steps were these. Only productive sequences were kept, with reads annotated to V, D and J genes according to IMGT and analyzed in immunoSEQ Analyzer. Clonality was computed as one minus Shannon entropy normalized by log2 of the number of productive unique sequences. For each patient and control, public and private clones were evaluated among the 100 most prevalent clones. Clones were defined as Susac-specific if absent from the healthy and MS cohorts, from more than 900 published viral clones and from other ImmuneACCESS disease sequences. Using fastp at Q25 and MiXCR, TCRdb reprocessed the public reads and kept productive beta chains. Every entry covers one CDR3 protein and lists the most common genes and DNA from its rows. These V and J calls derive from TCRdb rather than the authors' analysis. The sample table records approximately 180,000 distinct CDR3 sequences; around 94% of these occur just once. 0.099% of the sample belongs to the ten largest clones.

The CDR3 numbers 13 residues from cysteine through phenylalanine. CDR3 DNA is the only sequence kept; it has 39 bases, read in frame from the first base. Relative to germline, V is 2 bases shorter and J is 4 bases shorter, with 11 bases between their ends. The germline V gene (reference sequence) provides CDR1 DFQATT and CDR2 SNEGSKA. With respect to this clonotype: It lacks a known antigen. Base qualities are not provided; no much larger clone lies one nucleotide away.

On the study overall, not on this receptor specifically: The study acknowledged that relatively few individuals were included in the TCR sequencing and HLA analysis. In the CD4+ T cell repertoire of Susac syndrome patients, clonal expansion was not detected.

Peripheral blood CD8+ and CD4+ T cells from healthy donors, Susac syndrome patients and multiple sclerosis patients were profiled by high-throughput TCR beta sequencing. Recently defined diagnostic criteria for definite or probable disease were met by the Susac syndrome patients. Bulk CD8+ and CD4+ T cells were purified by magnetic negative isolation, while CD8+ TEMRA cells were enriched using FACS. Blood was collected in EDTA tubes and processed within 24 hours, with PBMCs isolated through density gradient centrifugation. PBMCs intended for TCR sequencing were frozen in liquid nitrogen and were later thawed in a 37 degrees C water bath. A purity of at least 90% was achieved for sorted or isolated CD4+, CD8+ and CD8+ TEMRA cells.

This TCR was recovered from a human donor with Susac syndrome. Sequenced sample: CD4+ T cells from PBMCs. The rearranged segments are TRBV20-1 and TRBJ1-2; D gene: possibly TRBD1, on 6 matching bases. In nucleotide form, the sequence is TGCAGTGCTAGAAACCGGGACACCTATGGCTACACCTTC. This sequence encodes CSARNRDTYGYTF.